A single sample is the source of the 6 T cell receptor beta chains below, sequenced in a study of read filtering for tumor transcriptome and immune sequencing. This library used approximately 390 ng RNA and molecular barcoded adaptors spanning alpha/delta and beta/gamma chains. TCRdb analysed the reads with MiXCR anew, one entry per CDR3 protein. The sample lists roughly 68,000 distinct CDR3 sequences; 11% to 15% were seen once. Sequencing was done on a sample of a population of CD138-negative cells sorted from bone marrow. All receptors derive from a donor aged 40 or over with multiple myeloma.

This clonotype was counted at least ten times. The chain is built from TRBV7-9 and TRBJ1-5; no reliable D call. This CDR3 is 12 amino acids long. CDR1 is SEHNR, CDR2 FQNEAQ, per germline (reference sequence). Here the CDR3 DNA reads TGTGCAAGTCGAAATAGCAATCAGCCCCAGCATTTT. It yields the protein CASRNSNQPQHF.

Concerning this clonotype itself: One base away lies a much larger clone, so this may be a sequencing read error. The CDR3 coding sequence is TGTGCCAGCAGTTCCCAGGTCGGGGAGCCGTTTTTT. Its translation: CASSSQVGEPFF. This chain joins TRBV12-3 or TRBV12-4 and TRBJ2-2, with a tentative D call TRBD2 (5 bases). The CDR3 sequence is 12 residues long.

In this sample, this clonotype turned up many times. The rearrangement joins TRBV7-9 to TRBJ2-7; 9 positions agree with TRBD2. CDR1 is SEHNR and CDR2 is FQNEAQ in the germline V gene (reference sequence). This CDR3 contains 16 residues. J gave up 7 bases and V 0 bases, and 10 bases lay outside the gene matches. In DNA, the CDR3 is TGTGCCAGCAGCTTAGCAATGAGCGGGAGGACGAGGGAGCAGTACTTC. Protein: CASSLAMSGRTREQYF.

V usage is TRBV7-3 and J usage is TRBJ2-1; 13 bases are shared with TRBD2. Germline V lookup: CDR1 SGHTA, CDR2 FQGTGA. The CDR3 loop spans 14 amino acids. J was trimmed by 13 bases and V by 5 bases; bases with no gene match: 8. CDR3 sequence (DNA): TGTGCCAGCAGCCTACGGACTAGCGGGAGTCGACAGTTCTTC. Translation: CASSLRTSGSRQFF. The variable domain in full, completed from reference TRBV7-3 and TRBJ2-1, reads GAGVSQTPSNKVTEKGKYVELRCDPISGHTALYWYRQSLGQGPEFLIYFQGTGAADDSGLPNDRFFAVRPEGSVSTLKIQRTERGDSAVYLCASSLRTSGSRQFFGPGTRLTVL.

This clonotype was found many times. The V gene is TRBV20-1, the J gene TRBJ2-1; TRBD2 matches 8 bases. The germline CDR1 and CDR2 sequences are DFQATT and SNEGSKA (reference sequence). CDR3 length equals 17 residues. V was pared by 5 bases and J by 6 bases, with 18 bases of the junction left unmatched. CDR3 nucleotide sequence: TGCAGTGCTCCCGGGACTAGTGGTTTTCTGGGTGGCAATGAGCAGTTCTTC. Protein: CSAPGTSGFLGGNEQFF.

This clonotype was recorded many times. CDR3: CAWSIWGGNEQFF. DNA of the CDR3: TGTGCCTGGAGTATTTGGGGCGGCAATGAGCAGTTCTTC. This chain connects TRBV30 to TRBJ2-1; D might be TRBD1 (5 bases). Germline CDR1 is GTSNPN and CDR2 is SVGIG (reference sequence). V lost 2 bases to trimming and J lost 6 bases, with 11 bases between them. This CDR3 spans 13 amino acids. Variable domain in full (rest from reference TRBV30 and TRBJ2-1): SQTIHQWPATLVQPVGSPLSLECTVEGTSNPNLYWYRQAAGRGLQLLFYSVGIGQISSEVPQNLSASRPQDRQFILSSKKLLLSDSGFYLCAWSIWGGNEQFFGPGTRLTVL.